The source of this T cell receptor beta chain is a study of shared clonotypes between healthy human individuals. Turning to the study itself: The study used three CD4 naive, three CD4 memory, two CD8 naive and one CD8 memory plate per donor. Study results and limitations: Sorted-subset samples were not fully sequenced, rarefaction indicated.

Healthy adults negative for HIV, lacking recent acute infections or vaccinations, served as donors. Every subset had its genomic DNA shared out evenly among several immunoSEQ plates. Sequencing was performed with immunoSEQ multiplex PCR; in TCRdb, only in-frame clones are kept and a portion is missing. The table has hundreds of thousands of clones, 74% seen once. Comment on this clone: Its antigen is unknown.

The CDR3 has 13 residues. The V gene's germline CDR1 is SNHLY and CDR2 FYNNEI. V was shortened by 4 bases and J by 5 bases, with 9 bases between the two germline ends. Sequenced input: memory CD4+ T cells sorted from blood. Subset of the sample: CD45RA-negative fraction. This clonotype originated in a woman aged 30 to 39 in good health. This chain connects TRBV2 to TRBJ2-1, with no clear D. The DNA of the CDR3 is TGTGCCAGCAGTGCCCGGCTAGACAATGAGCAGTTCTTC. Amino acids: CASSARLDNEQFF.